This T cell receptor beta chain was captured in a study of blood T cell repertoires in COVID-19. On the study more broadly: COVID-19 samples, acute and convalescent, were from the United States, Italy and Spain. Sources were T cells, B-cell-depleted T cells, or PBMCs; the material itself was cDNA or gDNA.

As processed by the authors: Estimation of nucleated cell counts was performed using reference gene primer amplification. The data were produced by immunoSEQ multiplex PCR, yet TCRdb's version contains in-frame clones alone and is incomplete. The V and J calls and clone size were taken over from that table, and D and trimming were inferred from the DNA. The sample contains 110,000 to 150,000 clones, 90% of which appear only once. CDR1 is KGHSH and CDR2 is LQKENI in the germline V gene. Trimming pared 3 bases from V and 3 bases from J, leaving 8 bases between. The CDR3 runs 13 residues. The receptor was isolated from a woman aged 80 or older with acute or convalescent COVID-19. Input material: peripheral blood. This chain joins TRBV18 and TRBJ2-5; D uncertain. The CDR3 spells CASSPPSKETQYF. The CDR3 bases are TGTGCCAGCTCACCCCCCTCTAAAGAGACCCAGTACTTC.